This T cell receptor (beta chain) was found in a study of neurological immune-mediated disorders. By 5'RACE with 10-nucleotide random UMIs, the cDNA was made. TCRdb independently ran MiXCR on the 5' RACE reads; one entry per CDR3 protein. This sample has around 53,000 distinct CDR3 sequences, with 6.5% to 8.5% found just once. The CDR3 is 16 residues long. Trimming shortened V by 2 bases and J by 2 bases, and 13 bases separated the two germline ends. Germline V CDR1 and CDR2: LGHDT, YNNKEL (reference sequence). Sample time point: longitudinal time-point 3. The V gene is TRBV3-1, the J gene TRBJ1-3, with D tentatively TRBD1 (5 bases). Sequences were obtained from PBMCs. The receptor was isolated from a woman aged 40-49 years in good health. The CDR3 nucleotides are TGTGCCAGCAGCCAACGAGTGGGGGTTCCTGGAAACACCATATATTTT. It translates to CASSQRVGVPGNTIYF. Full variable domain (outside the CDR3, taken from reference TRBV3-1 and TRBJ1-3): DTAVSQTPKYLVTQMGNDKSIKCEQNLGHDTMYWYKQDSKKFLKIMFSYNNKELIINETVPNRFSPKSPDKAHLNLHINSLELGDSAVYFCASSQRVGVPGNTIYFGEGSWLTVV.